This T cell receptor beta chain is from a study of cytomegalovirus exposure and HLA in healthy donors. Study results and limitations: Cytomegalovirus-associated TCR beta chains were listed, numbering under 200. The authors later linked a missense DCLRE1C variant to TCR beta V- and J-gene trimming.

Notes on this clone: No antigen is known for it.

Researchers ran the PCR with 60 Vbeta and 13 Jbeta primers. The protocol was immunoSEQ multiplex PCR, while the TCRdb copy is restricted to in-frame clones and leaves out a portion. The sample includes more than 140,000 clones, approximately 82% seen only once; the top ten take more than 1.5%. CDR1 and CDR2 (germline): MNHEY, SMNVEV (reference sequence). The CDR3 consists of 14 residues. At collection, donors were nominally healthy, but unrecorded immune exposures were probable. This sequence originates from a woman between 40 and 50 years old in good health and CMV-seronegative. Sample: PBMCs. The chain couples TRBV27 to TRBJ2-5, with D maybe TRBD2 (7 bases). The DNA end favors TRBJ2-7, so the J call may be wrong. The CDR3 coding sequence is TGTGCCAGCAGTTTCGGGGGGCGCCAGTACGAGCAGTACTTC. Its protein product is CASSFGGRQYEQYF.